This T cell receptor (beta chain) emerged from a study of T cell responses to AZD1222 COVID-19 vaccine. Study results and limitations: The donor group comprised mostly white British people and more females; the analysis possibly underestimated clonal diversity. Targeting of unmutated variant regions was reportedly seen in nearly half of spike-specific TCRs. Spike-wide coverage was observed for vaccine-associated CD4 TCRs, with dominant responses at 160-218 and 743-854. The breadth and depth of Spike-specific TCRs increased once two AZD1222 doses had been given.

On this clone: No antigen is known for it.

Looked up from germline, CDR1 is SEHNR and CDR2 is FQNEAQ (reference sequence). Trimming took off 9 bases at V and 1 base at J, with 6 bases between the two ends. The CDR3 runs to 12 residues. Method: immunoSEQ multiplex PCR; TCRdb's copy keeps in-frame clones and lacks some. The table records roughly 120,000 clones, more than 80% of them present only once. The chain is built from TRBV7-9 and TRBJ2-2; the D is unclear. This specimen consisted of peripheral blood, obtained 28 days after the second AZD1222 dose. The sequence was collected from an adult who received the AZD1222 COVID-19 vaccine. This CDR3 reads CARDENTGELFF. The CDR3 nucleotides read TGTGCCAGGGACGAGAACACCGGGGAGCTGTTTTTT.